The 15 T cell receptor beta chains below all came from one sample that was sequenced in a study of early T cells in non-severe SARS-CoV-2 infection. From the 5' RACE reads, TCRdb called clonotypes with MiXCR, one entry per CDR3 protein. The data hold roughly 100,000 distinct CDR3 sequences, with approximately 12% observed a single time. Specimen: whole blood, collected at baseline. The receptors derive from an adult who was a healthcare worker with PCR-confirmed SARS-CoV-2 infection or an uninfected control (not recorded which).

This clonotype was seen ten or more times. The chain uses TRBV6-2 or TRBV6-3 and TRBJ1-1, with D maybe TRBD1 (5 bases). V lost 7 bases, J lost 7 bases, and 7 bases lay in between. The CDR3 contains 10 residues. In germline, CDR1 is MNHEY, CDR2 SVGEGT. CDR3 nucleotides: TGTGCCAGCATGGGGGTTGAAGCTTTCTTT. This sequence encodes CASMGVEAFF.

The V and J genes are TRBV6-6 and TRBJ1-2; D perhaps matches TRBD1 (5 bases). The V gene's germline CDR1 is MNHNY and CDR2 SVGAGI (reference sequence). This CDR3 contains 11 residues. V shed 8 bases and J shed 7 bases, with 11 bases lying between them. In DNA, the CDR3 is TGTGCCAGCGGGTCAGGGATTGGCTACACCTTC. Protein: CASGSGIGYTF.

The CDR3, as DNA: TGTGCCAGCAGCGTACAGGGGATTCGAAGCACCGGGGAGCTGTTTTTT. This sequence encodes CASSVQGIRSTGELFF. The rearrangement joins TRBV9 to TRBJ2-2; D may be TRBD1 (6 bases). The germline V gene encodes CDR1 SGDLS and CDR2 YYNGEE. The CDR3 is 16 amino acids. Trimming removed 1 base from V and 4 bases from J, with 14 bases in between.

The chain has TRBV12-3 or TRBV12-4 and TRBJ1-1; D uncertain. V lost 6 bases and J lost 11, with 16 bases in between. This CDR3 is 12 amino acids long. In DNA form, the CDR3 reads TGTGCCAGCAGGATCACGCCCCCCCGGGCTTTCTTT. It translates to CASRITPPRAFF.

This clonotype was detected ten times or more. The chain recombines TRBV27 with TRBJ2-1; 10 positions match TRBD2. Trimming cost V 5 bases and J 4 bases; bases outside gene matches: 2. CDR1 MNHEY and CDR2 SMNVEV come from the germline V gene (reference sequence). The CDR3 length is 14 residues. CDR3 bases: TGTGCCAGCAGTCCGGGACTAGCGTACAATGAGCAGTTCTTC. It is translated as CASSPGLAYNEQFF.

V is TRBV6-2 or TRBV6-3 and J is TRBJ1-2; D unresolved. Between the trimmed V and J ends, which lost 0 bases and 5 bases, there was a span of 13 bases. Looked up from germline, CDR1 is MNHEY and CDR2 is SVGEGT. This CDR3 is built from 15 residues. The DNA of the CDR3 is TGTGCCAGCAGTTACTCGACGGGCGTAGGATATGGCTACACCTTC. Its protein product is CASSYSTGVGYGYTF.

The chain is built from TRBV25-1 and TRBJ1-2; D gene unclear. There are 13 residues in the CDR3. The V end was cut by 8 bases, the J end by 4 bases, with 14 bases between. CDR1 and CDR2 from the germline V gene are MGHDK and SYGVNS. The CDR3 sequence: CASRLSKPYGYTF. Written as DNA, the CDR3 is TGTGCCAGCCGGCTCTCAAAACCCTATGGCTACACCTTC.

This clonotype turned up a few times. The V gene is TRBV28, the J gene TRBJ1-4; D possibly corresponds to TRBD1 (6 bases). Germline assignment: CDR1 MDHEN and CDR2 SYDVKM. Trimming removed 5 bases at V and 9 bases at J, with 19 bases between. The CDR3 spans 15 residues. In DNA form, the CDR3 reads TGTGCCAGCAGTGGGAGACGGGACATTTTTCAAAAACTGTTTTTT. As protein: CASSGRRDIFQKLFF.

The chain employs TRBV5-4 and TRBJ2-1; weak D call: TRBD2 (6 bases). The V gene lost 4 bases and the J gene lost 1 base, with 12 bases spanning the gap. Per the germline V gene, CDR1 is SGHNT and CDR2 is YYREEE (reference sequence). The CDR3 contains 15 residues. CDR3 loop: CASSLSGPSYNEQFF. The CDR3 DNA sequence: TGTGCCAGCAGCCTTAGCGGACCTTCCTACAATGAGCAGTTCTTC.

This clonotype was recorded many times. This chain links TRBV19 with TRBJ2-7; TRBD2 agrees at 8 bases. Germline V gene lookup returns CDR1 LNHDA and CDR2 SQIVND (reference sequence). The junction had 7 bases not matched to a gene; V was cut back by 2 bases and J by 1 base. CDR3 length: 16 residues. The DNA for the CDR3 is TGTGCCAGTAGTATAAGACTAGCGCGAGCATCCTACGAGCAGTACTTC. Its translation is CASSIRLARASYEQYF.

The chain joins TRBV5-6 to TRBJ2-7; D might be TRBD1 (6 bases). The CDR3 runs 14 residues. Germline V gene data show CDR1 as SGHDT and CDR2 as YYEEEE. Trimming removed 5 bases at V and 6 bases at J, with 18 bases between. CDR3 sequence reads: CASSHASTGSEQYF. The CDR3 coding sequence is TGTGCCAGCAGTCACGCTTCGACAGGTAGCGAGCAGTACTTC.

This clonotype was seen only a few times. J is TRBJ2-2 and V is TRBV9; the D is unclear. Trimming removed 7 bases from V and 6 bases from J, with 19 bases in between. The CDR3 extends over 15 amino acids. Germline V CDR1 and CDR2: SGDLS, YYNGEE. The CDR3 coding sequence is TGTGCCAGCGAGGCGAGTCTCTTCGGGCCCGGGGAGCTGTTTTTT. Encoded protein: CASEASLFGPGELFF.

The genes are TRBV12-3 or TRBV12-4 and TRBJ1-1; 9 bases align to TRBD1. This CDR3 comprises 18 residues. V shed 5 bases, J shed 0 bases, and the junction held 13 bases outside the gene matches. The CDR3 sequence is CASSPRTGVVGMNTEAFF. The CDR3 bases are TGTGCCAGCAGTCCCAGGACAGGGGTGGTGGGGATGAACACTGAAGCTTTCTTT.

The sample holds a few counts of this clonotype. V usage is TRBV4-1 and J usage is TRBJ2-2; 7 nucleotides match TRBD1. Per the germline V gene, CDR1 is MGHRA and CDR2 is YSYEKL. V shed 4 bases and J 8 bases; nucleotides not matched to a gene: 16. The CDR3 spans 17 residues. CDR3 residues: CASSRPFNRQGGGELFF. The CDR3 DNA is TGCGCCAGCAGCCGCCCTTTTAACCGACAGGGCGGTGGGGAGCTGTTTTTT.

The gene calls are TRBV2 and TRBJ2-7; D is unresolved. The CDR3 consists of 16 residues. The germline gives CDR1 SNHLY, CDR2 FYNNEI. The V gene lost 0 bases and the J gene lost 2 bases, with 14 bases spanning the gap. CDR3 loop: CASSEASHSLPYEQYF. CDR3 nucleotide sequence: TGTGCCAGCAGTGAAGCGTCCCACAGTCTACCCTACGAGCAGTACTTC.